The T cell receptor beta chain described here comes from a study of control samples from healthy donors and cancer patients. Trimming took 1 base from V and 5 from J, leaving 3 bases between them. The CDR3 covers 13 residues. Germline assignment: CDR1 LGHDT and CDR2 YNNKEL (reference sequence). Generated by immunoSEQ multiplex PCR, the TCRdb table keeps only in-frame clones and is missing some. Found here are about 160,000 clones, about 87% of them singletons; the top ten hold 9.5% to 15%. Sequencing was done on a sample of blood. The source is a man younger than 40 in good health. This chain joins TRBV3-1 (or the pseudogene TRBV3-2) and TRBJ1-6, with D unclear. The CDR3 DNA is TGTGCCAGCAGCCAAGGGGATAATTCACCCCTCCACTTT. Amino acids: CASSQGDNSPLHF.